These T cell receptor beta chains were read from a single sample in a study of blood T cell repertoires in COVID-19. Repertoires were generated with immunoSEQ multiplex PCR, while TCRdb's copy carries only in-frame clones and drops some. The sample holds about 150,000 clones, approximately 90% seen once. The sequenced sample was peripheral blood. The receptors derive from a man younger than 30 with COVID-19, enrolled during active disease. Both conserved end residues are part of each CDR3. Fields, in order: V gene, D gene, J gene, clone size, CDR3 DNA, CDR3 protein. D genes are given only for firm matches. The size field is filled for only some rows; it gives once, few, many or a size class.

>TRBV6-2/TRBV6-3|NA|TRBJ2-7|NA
TGTGCCAGCAGTTCCCTTCACGACACCTCCTACGAGCAGTACTTC
CASSSLHDTSYEQYF
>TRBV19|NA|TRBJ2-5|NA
TGTGCCAGTAGTGGACAGTTTTCGGAGACCCAGTACTTC
CASSGQFSETQYF
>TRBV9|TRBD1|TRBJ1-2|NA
TGTGCCAGCAGCGGACAGGGGGTATATGGCTACACCTTC
CASSGQGVYGYTF
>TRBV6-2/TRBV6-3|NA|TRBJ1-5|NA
TGTGCCAGCAGTTACCCGCTCACGACAGTGGGCCACAATCAGCCCCAGCATTTT
CASSYPLTTVGHNQPQHF
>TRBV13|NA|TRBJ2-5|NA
TGTGCCAGCAGCCCGGGTTTAGCGGATCAAGAGACCCAGTACTTC
CASSPGLADQETQYF
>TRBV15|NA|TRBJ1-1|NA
TGTGCCACCAGCAGAGATAGGGGGATTGAGGCTGAAGCTTTCTTT
CATSRDRGIEAEAFF
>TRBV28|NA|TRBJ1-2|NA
TGTGCCAGCAGTTCCAGGGGTTTCAACTATGGCTACACCTTC
CASSSRGFNYGYTF
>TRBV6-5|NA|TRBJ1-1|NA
TGTGCCACCCAGGTGGCCGAAGCTTTCTTT
CATQVAEAFF
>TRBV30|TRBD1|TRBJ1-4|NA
TGTGCCTGGAGACCAGGGGGCCGAGCAACTAATGAAAAACTGTTTTTT
CAWRPGGRATNEKLFF
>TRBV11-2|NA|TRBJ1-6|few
TGTGCCAGCAGCTTATCGTACAGGGTTCCCTCCCTCCACTTT
CASSLSYRVPSLHF
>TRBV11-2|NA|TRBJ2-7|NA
TGTGCCAGCAGCCCCCTCTCCTACGAGCAGTACTTC
CASSPLSYEQYF
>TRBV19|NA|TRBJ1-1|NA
TGTGCCAGTAGAGGGGAGGCCGCTGAAGCTTTCTTT
CASRGEAAEAFF
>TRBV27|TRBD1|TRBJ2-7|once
TGTGCCAGCAGTCCTCAGGGGGCCCTCTCCTACGAGCAGTACTTC
CASSPQGALSYEQYF
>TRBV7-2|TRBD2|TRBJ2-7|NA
TGTGCCAGCAGCCCCGGGGCGGGAGCCTACGAGCAGTACTTC
CASSPGAGAYEQYF
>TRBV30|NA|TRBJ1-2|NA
TGTGCCTGGAGTCCAGACAGTAAGATAAGAGATGGCTACACCTTC
CAWSPDSKIRDGYTF
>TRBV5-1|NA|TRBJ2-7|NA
TGCGCCAGCAGCTTGAATCCCCTAACAGGGGAGGTTGACGAGCAGTACTTC
CASSLNPLTGEVDEQYF
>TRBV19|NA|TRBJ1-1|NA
TGTGCCAGTAGTATAGATAGGGGGGGTGAAGCTTTCTTT
CASSIDRGGEAFF
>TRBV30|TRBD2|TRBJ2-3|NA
TGTGCCTGGAGTCCAGCGGGAAGCACAGATACGCAGTATTTT
CAWSPAGSTDTQYF
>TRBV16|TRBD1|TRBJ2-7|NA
TGTGCCAGCAGCGCGGGGACAGGGACCTACGAGCAGTACTTC
CASSAGTGTYEQYF
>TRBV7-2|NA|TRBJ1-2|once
TGTGCCAGCGGCTTAGGGGCAGGGATGGGGTACTATGGCTACACCTTC
CASGLGAGMGYYGYTF
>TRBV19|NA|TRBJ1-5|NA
TGTGCCAGTAGTATTTGGCAGGGGCCTCGGCCCCAGCATTTT
CASSIWQGPRPQHF
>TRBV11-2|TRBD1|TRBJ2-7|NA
TGTGCCAGCAGCATCGGGACAGGCTACGAGCAGTACTTC
CASSIGTGYEQYF
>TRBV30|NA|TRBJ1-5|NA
TGTGCCTGGGGTCTACTCAATAGATTTTTCAATCAGCCCCAGCATTTT
CAWGLLNRFFNQPQHF
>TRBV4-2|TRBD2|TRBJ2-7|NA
TGTGCCAGCAGCCAAGAGGGGCTAGCGGAGGCCTACGAGCAGTACTTC
CASSQEGLAEAYEQYF
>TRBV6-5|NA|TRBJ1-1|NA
TGTGCCAGCAGTTACTTAATCGGGGGGGTGGACACTGAAGCTTTCTTT
CASSYLIGGVDTEAFF
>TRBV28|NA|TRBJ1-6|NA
TGTGCCAGCAGTCCCGCCCGGATCAGACCGGGGTCACCCCTCCACTTT
CASSPARIRPGSPLHF
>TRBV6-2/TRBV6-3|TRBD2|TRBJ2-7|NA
TGTGCCAGCAGTTACCAGGCGGGAGGGCCCGGGGAGCAGTACTTC
CASSYQAGGPGEQYF
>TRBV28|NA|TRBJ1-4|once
TGTGCCAGCAGGGGGCCTGCGGTTGGAAGTGAAAAACTGCTTTTT
CASRGPAVGSEKLLF
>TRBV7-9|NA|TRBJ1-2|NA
TGTGCCAGTACCCCGCGTCCAGGGCATGGCTACACCTTC
CASTPRPGHGYTF
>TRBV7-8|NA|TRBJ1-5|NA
TGTGCCAGCAGCTTAGCGCGACAGGCGGGCAATCAGCCCCAGCATTTT
CASSLARQAGNQPQHF
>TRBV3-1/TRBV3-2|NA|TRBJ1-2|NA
TGTGCCAGCAGCCAAGAGGCGAGAGGCGGGAACTATGGCTACACCTTC
CASSQEARGGNYGYTF
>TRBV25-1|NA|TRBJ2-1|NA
TGTGCCAGCAGTGAATATTTGGGAGACAATGAGCAGTTCTTC
CASSEYLGDNEQFF
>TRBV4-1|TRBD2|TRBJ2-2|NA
TGCGCCAGCAGCCAGGGGACTAGCGGAACCGGGGAGCTGTTTTTT
CASSQGTSGTGELFF
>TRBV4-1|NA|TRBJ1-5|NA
TGCGCCAGCAGCCATGTCGACAGAAGCAATCAGCCCCAGCATTTT
CASSHVDRSNQPQHF
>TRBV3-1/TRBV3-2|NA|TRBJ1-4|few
TGTGCCAGCAGCCGTGCAGGGAAAAAACTGTTTTTT
CASSRAGKKLFF
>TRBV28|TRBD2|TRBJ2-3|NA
TGTGCCAGCAGTTTTCCGCGGGAGTTGGATACGCAGTATTTT
CASSFPRELDTQYF
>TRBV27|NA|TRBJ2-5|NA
TGTGCCAGCAGTCCCGAGGGGGGGTTCGGGGAGACCCAGTACTTC
CASSPEGGFGETQYF
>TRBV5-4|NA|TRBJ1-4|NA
TGTGCCAGCAGCTTGGTCGGGACAACCATTAATGAAAAACTGCTTTTT
CASSLVGTTINEKLLF
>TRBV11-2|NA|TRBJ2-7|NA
TGTGCCAGCAGGGAAGGGGCAGTCGCCTACGAGCAGTACTTC
CASREGAVAYEQYF
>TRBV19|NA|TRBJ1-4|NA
TGTGCCAGTAGGCCTGAAACAACTAATGAAAAACTGCTTTTT
CASRPETTNEKLLF
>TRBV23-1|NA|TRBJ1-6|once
TGCGCCAGCAGTCAATCCACCGCCCCAGGTTGGTCACCCCTCCACTTT
CASSQSTAPGWSPLHF
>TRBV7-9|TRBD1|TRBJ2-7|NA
TGTGCCAGCAGCTTAGTGGGGCACAGGGGATCCTACGAGCAGTACTTC
CASSLVGHRGSYEQYF
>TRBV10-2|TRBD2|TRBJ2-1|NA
TGCGCCAGCAGTGAGGAAGATAGCGGGAGGCCCCACCAGTTCTTC
CASSEEDSGRPHQFF
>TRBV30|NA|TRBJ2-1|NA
TGTGCCTGGAGTATCCAGGGAATTTACAATGAGCAGTTCTTC
CAWSIQGIYNEQFF
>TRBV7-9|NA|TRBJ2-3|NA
TGTGCCAGCGTGGAGGCTACGACAGATACGCAGTATTTT
CASVEATTDTQYF
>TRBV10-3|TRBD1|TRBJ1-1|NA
TGTGCCACCAAACCGGGACAGGGCCGTCGGGAGAACACTGAAGCTTTCTTT
CATKPGQGRRENTEAFF
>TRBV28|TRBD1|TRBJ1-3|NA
TGTGCCAGCACTTGGGACGGGACAGGGGGAAGCTCTGGAAACACCATATATTTT
CASTWDGTGGSSGNTIYF
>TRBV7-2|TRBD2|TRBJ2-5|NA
TGTGCCAGCAGCTTCAGGACTAGCGGGAGGGGTGGCCAAGAGACCCAGTACTTC
CASSFRTSGRGGQETQYF
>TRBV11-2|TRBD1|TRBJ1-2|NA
TGTGCCAGCAGCCTCGACAGGGACTATGGCTACACCTTC
CASSLDRDYGYTF
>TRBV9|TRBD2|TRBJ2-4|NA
TGTGCCAGCAGCCTAAAGCGGGAGGGCGTGGAGGAAAACATTCAGTACTTC
CASSLKREGVEENIQYF
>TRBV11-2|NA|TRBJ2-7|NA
TGTGCCAGCAGCTTGGCTCGGGGTGGGTCCTACGAGCAGTACTTC
CASSLARGGSYEQYF
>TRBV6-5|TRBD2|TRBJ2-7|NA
TGTGCCAGTAGCACGGGGAGGGCCTCCTACGAGCAGTACTTC
CASSTGRASYEQYF
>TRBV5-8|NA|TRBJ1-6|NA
TGTGCCAGCAGCTTGAGGAGTGGCAGTGGGGCTTCACCCCTCCACTTT
CASSLRSGSGASPLHF
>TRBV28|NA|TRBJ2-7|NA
TGTGCCAGCAGTACAAACATCCGACAGGTTGGCTCCTACGAGCAGTACTTC
CASSTNIRQVGSYEQYF
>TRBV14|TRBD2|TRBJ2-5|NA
TGTGCCAGCAGCCAAGGGCGGTCGGAGGGAGGGAAGACCCAGTACTTC
CASSQGRSEGGKTQYF
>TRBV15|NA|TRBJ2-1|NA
TGTGCCACCTTGTCCAACAATGAGCAGTTCTTC
CATLSNNEQFF
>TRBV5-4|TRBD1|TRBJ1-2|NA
TGTGCCAGCAGTCCTACCGGGACAGGGGTTAGTTTTGACTATGGCTACACCTTC
CASSPTGTGVSFDYGYTF
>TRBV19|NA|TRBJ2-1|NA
TGTGCCAGTAGCCCCCCAGGGGAAGCAAATGAGCAGTTCTTC
CASSPPGEANEQFF
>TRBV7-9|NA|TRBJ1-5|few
TGTGCCAGCAGCAATTATAGCAATCAGCCCCAGCATTTT
CASSNYSNQPQHF